The 10 T cell receptor beta chains reported below all come from one sample, sequenced in a study of vaccination and CD4 T cells after COVID-19. The Oncomine TCR Beta short-read assay sequenced DNA from cultured CD4+ T cells. TCRdb reanalysed the PCR reads using MiXCR and keeps one entry per CDR3 protein. The sample carries about 16,000 distinct CDR3 sequences, under 75% recorded once. These receptors' targets are unknown. The treatment here: approximately 10-day PBMC culture with coronavirus spike peptide pools or control peptides (ViraFEST assay). The sequenced sample was CD4+ T cells from blood, cultured in vitro. Receptors originate from a human donor who had recovered from COVID-19.

In its sample, this clonotype was seen once. V usage is TRBV27 and J usage is TRBJ1-2; D is undetermined. Germline V gives CDR1 MNHEY, CDR2 SMNVEV (reference sequence). Trimming removed 2 bases from V and 4 bases from J, with 8 bases in between. The CDR3 has 13 amino acids. In DNA, the CDR3 is TGTGCCAGCAGTTTAACGCCCGCCTATGGCTACACCTTC. This sequence encodes CASSLTPAYGYTF.

This chain joins TRBV9 and TRBJ2-3; D unresolved. Germline loops: CDR1 SGDLS, CDR2 YYNGEE. This CDR3 has 15 amino acids. The ends were cut back, 0 bases at V and 2 bases at J, with 10 bases in the middle. CDR3 region: CASSVEQDYTDTQYF. The CDR3 DNA reads as TGTGCCAGCAGCGTAGAGCAGGATTACACAGATACGCAGTATTTT.

The rearrangement uses TRBV5-8 and TRBJ2-2; D may be TRBD2 (6 bases). The V and J ends lost 0 bases and 3 bases respectively, with 15 bases between them. This CDR3 region has 17 residues. Germline loops: CDR1 SGHTS, CDR2 YDEGEE. For the CDR3, the DNA is TGTGCCAGCAGCTTGGACCTCGGGCGGGGATACACCGGGGAGCTGTTTTTT. Amino acids: CASSLDLGRGYTGELFF. Using reference TRBV5-8 and TRBJ2-2 for the parts outside the CDR3, the full variable domain is EAGVTQSPTHLIKTRGQQATLRCSPISGHTSVYWYQQALGLGLQFLLWYDEGEERNRGNFPPRFSGRQFPNYSSELNVNALELEDSALYLCASSLDLGRGYTGELFFGEGSRLTVL.

This chain joins TRBV20-1 and TRBJ2-1, with D tentatively TRBD1 or TRBD2 (5 bases each). Germline V gene data show CDR1 as DFQATT and CDR2 as SNEGSKA (reference sequence). Trimming left V 3 bases short and J 12 bases short, with 15 bases between. The CDR3 is 12 residues long. This CDR3 reads CSASRDRYGQFF. As DNA, the CDR3 is TGCAGTGCTAGCAGGGACCGCTACGGGCAGTTCTTC.

The rearrangement uses TRBV7-8 and TRBJ2-5; D possibly matches TRBD1 or TRBD2 (5 bases each). Trimming took off 7 bases at V and 2 bases at J, with 14 bases between the two ends. The CDR3 runs to 14 residues. Germline-derived CDR1 and CDR2 are SGHVS and FQNEAQ. The CDR3 nucleotides are TGTGCCAGCAACCGGTTGGGGGAACAAGAGACCCAGTACTTC. It encodes CASNRLGEQETQYF.

This rearrangement joins TRBV6-1 to TRBJ2-1; TRBD1 matches 7 bases. Germline CDR1 reads MNHNS; CDR2 reads SASEGT. CDR3 size: 13 residues. The ends lost 6 bases at V and 9 bases at J; junction bases unmatched: 8. The CDR3 is CASSLNRDSEQFF. Written as DNA, the CDR3 is TGTGCCAGCAGCCTCAACCGGGACAGTGAGCAGTTCTTC.

This clonotype appeared a few times. This chain's CDR3 is CASSLAAGPHQPQHF. The CDR3 DNA sequence: TGTGCCAGCAGCTTAGCTGCAGGGCCGCATCAGCCCCAGCATTTT. The V gene is TRBV7-2, the J gene TRBJ1-5; D is possibly TRBD1 (5 bases). Germline loops: CDR1 SGHTA, CDR2 FQGNSA. The CDR3 is made up of 15 amino acids. V was shortened by 0 bases and J by 5 bases, with 11 bases between the two germline ends.

There are a few counts of this clonotype. The chain employs TRBV10-3 and TRBJ1-6, with D unclear. Trimming stripped 6 bases from V and 6 bases from J, with 6 bases between. The CDR3 has 12 residues. CDR1 is ENHRY, CDR2 SYGVKD, per germline. CDR3 nucleotide sequence: TGTGCCATCAGCTCCGTTAATTCACCCCTCCACTTT. Protein product: CAISSVNSPLHF.

The V call is TRBV20-1, the J call TRBJ2-7; D uncertain. From germline, CDR1 is DFQATT and CDR2 SNEGSKA (reference sequence). The V end lost 5 bases, the J end lost 7 bases, and 12 bases lay between the germline ends. The CDR3 has 11 amino acids. CDR3 in amino acids: CSASTLWEQYF. The DNA for the CDR3 is TGCAGTGCTTCGACCCTTTGGGAGCAGTACTTC.

This clonotype was detected a few times. The chain carries TRBV7-9 and TRBJ1-1; TRBD1 agrees at 8 bases. Trimming removed 3 bases from V and 3 bases from J; junction bases left unmatched: 3. CDR3 size: 14 residues. Germline V gene data show CDR1 as SEHNR and CDR2 as FQNEAQ (reference sequence). Written as DNA, the CDR3 is TGTGCCAGCAGCTTCGGGACAGGTTACACTGAAGCTTTCTTT. The encoded protein is CASSFGTGYTEAFF.